The T cell receptor (beta chain) under discussion was sequenced for a study of T cell responses to AZD1222 COVID-19 vaccine. Background on the study: Investigators merged groups given second doses at roughly 4 or roughly 12 weeks.

The protocol was immunoSEQ multiplex PCR, while the TCRdb copy is restricted to in-frame clones and leaves out a portion. The table lists 140,000 or so clones, 80% to 90% of them singletons. Points from the study as a whole: The sample set comprised mostly white British donors with more females, and clonal diversity was possibly underestimated. Along spike, vaccine-associated CD4 TCRs were found throughout, with dominance at 160-218 and 743-854. The study found Spike-specific TCR breadth and depth rose after two AZD1222 doses.

As regards this clone: As yet, its antigen is unknown.

The material was peripheral blood, obtained on day 0 of AZD1222 vaccination. This clonotype was sampled from an adult in good health.

This chain's CDR3 is CASSATGGTNEKLFF. Written as DNA, the CDR3 is TGTGCCAGCAGCGCAACAGGGGGGACTAATGAAAAACTGTTTTTT. This chain links TRBV2 with TRBJ1-4, with 8 bases matching TRBD1. The CDR3 covers 15 residues. J lost 2 bases, V lost 6 bases, and 5 bases had no gene match. The germline gives CDR1 SNHLY, CDR2 FYNNEI.